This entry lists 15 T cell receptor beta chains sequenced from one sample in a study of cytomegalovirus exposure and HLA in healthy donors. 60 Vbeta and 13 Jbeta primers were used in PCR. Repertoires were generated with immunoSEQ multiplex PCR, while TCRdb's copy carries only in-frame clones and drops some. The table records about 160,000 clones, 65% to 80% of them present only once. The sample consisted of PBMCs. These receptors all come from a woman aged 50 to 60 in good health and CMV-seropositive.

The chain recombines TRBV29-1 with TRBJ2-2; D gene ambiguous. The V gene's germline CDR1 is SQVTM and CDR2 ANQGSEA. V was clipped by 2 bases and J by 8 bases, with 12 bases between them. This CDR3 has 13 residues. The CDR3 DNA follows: TGCAGCGTTGAAAGCCCTCTCCATGGGGAGCTGTTTTTT. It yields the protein CSVESPLHGELFF.

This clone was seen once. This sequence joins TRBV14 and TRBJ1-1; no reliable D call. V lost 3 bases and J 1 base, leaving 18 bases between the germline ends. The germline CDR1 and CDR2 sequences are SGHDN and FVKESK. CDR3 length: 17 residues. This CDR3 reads CASSQGAVGFRNTEAFF. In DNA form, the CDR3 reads TGTGCCAGCAGCCAGGGAGCCGTAGGATTTCGGAACACTGAAGCTTTCTTT.

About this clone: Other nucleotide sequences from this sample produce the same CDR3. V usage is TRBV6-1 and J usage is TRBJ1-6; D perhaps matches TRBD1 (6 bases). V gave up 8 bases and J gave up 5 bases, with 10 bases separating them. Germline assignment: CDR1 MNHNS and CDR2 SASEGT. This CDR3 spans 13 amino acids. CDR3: CASRRGDNSPLHF. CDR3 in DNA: TGTGCCAGCCGCAGGGGAGATAATTCACCCCTCCACTTT.

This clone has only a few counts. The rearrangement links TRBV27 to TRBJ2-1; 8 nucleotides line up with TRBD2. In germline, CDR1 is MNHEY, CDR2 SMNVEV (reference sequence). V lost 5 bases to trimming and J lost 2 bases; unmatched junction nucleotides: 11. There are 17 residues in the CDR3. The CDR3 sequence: CASSPSRGGGAYNEQFF. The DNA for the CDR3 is TGTGCCAGCAGTCCCTCACGGGGGGGTGGGGCCTACAATGAGCAGTTCTTC.

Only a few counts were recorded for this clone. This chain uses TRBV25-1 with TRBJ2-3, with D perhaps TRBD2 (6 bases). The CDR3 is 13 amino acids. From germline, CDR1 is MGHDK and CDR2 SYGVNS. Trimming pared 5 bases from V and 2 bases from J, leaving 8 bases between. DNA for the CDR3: TGTGCCAGCAGTTGGACTACCACAGATACGCAGTATTTT. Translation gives CASSWTTTDTQYF.

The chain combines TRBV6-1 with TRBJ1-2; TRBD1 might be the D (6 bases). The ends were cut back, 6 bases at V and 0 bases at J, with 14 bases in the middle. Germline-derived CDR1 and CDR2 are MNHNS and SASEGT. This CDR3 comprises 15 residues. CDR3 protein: CASRSGQRPNYGYTF. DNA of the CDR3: TGTGCCAGCAGAAGCGGACAGAGACCTAACTATGGCTACACCTTC.

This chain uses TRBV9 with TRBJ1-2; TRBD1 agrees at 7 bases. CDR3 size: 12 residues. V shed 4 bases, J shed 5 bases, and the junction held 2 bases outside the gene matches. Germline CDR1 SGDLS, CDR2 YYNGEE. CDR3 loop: CASSIQGYGYTF. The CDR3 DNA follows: TGTGCCAGCAGCATACAGGGGTATGGCTACACCTTC.

The CDR3 DNA sequence: TGTGCCAGCAGTTCTCATAGCGGGGACTCCTACGAGCAGTACTTC. Translated, it gives CASSSHSGDSYEQYF. The chain employs TRBV27 and TRBJ2-7; 8 nucleotides agree with TRBD2. The junction had 5 bases not matched to a gene; V was cut back by 4 bases and J by 0 bases. This CDR3 has 15 residues. Germline V CDR1 and CDR2: MNHEY, SMNVEV (reference sequence).

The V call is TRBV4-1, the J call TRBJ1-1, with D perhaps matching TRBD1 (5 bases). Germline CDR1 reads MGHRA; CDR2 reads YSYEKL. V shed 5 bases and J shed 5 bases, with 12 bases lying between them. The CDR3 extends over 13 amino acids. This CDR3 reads CASSYSRGTEAFF. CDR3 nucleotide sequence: TGCGCCAGCAGCTATTCAAGGGGTACTGAAGCTTTCTTT.

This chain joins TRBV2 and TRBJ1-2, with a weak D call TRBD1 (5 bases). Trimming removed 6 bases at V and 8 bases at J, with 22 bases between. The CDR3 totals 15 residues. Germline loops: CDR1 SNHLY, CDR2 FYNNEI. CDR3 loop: CASSQDISGRSGYTF. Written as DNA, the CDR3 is TGTGCCAGCAGCCAGGACATATCAGGGAGGTCGGGCTACACCTTC. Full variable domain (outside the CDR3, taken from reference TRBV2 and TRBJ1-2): EPEVTQTPSHQVTQMGQEVILRCVPISNHLYFYWYRQILGQKVEFLVSFYNNEISEKSEIFDDQFSVERPDGSNFTLKIRSTKLEDSAMYFCASSQDISGRSGYTFGSGTRLTVV.

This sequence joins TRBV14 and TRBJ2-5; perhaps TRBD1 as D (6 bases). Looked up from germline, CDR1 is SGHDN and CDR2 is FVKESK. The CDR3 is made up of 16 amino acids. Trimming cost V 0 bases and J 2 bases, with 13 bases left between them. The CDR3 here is CASSQDVGTYQETQYF. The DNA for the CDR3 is TGTGCCAGCAGCCAAGATGTGGGGACATATCAAGAGACCCAGTACTTC.

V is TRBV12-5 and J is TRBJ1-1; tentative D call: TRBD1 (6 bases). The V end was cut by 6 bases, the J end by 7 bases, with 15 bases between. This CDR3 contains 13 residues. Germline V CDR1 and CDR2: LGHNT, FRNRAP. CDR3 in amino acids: CASGIYRDFEAFF. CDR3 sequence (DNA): TGTGCTAGTGGGATCTACAGGGATTTTGAAGCTTTCTTT.

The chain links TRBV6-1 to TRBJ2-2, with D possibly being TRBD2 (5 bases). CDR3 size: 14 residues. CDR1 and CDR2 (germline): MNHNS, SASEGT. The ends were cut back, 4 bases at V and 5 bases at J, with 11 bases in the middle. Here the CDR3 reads CASSAYSVTGELFF. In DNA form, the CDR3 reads TGTGCCAGCAGTGCTTATAGCGTTACCGGGGAGCTGTTTTTT.

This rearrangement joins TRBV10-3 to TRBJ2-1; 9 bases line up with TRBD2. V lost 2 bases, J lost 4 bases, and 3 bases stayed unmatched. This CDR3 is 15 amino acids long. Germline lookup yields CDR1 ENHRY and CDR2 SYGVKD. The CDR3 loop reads CAISEESGGYNEQFF. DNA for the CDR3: TGTGCCATCAGTGAGGAGAGCGGGGGGTACAATGAGCAGTTCTTC.

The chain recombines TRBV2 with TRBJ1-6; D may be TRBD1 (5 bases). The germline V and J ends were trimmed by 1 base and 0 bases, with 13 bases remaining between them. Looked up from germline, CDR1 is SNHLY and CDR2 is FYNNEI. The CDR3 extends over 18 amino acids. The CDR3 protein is CASSEVDKGSSYNSPLHF. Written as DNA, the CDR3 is TGTGCCAGCAGTGAAGTAGACAAGGGGTCCTCCTATAATTCACCCCTCCACTTT.